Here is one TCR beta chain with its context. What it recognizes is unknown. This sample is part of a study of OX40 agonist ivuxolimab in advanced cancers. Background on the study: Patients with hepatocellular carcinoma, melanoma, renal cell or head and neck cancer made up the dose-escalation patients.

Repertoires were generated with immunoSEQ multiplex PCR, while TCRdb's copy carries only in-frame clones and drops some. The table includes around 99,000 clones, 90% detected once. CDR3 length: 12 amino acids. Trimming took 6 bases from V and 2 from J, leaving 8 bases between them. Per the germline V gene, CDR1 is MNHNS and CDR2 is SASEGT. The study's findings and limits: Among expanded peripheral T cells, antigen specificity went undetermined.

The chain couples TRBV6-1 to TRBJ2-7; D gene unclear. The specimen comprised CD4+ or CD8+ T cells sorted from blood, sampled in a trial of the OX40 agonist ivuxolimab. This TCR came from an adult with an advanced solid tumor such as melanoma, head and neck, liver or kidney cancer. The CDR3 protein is CASRPTAYEQYF. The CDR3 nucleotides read TGTGCCAGCAGGCCGACGGCCTACGAGCAGTACTTC.